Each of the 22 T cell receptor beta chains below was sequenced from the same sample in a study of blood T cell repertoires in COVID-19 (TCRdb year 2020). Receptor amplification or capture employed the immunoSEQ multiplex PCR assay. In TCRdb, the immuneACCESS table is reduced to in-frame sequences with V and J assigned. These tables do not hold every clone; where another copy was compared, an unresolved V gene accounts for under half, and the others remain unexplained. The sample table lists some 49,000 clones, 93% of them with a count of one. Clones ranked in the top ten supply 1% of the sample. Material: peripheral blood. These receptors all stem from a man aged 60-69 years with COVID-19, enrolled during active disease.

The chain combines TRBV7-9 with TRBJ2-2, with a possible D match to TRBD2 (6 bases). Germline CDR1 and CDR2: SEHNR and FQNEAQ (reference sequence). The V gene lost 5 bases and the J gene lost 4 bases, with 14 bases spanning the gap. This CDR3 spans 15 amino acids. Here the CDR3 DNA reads TGTGCCAGCAGCAAAACTGACGGGGGCACCGGGGAGCTGTTTTTT. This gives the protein CASSKTDGGTGELFF. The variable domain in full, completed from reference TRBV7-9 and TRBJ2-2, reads DTGVSQNPRHKITKRGQNVTFRCDPISEHNRLYWYRQTLGQGPEFLTYFQNEAQLEKSRLLSDRFSAERPKGSFSTLEIQRTEQGDSAMYLCASSKTDGGTGELFFGEGSRLTVL.

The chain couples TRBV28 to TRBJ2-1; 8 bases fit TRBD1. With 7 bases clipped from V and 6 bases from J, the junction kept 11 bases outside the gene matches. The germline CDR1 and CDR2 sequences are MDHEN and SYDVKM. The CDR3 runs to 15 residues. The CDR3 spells CASILGGTGLNEQFF. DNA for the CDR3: TGTGCCAGCATCCTTGGCGGGACAGGCCTCAATGAGCAGTTCTTC.

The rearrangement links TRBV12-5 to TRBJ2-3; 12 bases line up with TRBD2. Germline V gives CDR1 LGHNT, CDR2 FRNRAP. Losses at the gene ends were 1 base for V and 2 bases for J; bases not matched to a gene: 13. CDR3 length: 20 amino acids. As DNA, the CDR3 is TGTGCTAGTGGTTTGGACCCTAGACTAGCGGGGGCGACATACACAGATACGCAGTATTTT. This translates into CASGLDPRLAGATYTDTQYF.

The CDR3 sequence is CASSPGRGLAHANTGELFF. The DNA for the CDR3 is TGTGCCAGCAGCCCCGGGAGAGGGCTAGCGCACGCGAACACCGGGGAGCTGTTTTTT. The rearrangement uses TRBV9 and TRBJ2-2, with a weak D call TRBD2 (6 bases). The CDR3 loop spans 19 amino acids. Trimming stripped 4 bases from V and 0 bases from J, with 22 bases between. Germline-derived CDR1 and CDR2 are SGDLS and YYNGEE. Supplemented by reference TRBV9 and TRBJ2-2, the full variable domain reads DSGVTQTPKHLITATGQRVTLRCSPRSGDLSVYWYQQSLDQGLQFLIQYYNGEERAKGNILERFSAQQFPDLHSELNLSSLELGDSALYFCASSPGRGLAHANTGELFFGEGSRLTVL.

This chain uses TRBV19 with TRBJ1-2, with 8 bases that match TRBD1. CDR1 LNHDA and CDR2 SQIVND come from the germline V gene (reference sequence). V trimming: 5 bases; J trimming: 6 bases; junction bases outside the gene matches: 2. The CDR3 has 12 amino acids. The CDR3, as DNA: TGTGCCAGTAGTCCAGGGGGCGATGGCTACACCTTC. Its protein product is CASSPGGDGYTF.

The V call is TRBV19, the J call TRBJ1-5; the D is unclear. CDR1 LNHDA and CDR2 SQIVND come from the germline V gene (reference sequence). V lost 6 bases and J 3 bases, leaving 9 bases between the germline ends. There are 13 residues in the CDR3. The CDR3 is CASRQINNQPQHF. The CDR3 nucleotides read TGTGCCAGTAGACAAATAAACAATCAGCCCCAGCATTTT. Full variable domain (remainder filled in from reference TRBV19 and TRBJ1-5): DGGITQSPKYLFRKEGQNVTLSCEQNLNHDAMYWYRQDPGQGLRLIYYSQIVNDFQKGDIAEGYSVSREKKESFPLTVTSAQKNPTAFYLCASRQINNQPQHFGDGTRLSIL.

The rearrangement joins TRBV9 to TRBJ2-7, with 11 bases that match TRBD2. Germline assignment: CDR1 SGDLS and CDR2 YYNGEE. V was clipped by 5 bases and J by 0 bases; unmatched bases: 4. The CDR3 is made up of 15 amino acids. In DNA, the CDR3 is TGTGCCAGCAGTTATGGGACTAGCGGCTCCTACGAGCAGTACTTC. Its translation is CASSYGTSGSYEQYF.

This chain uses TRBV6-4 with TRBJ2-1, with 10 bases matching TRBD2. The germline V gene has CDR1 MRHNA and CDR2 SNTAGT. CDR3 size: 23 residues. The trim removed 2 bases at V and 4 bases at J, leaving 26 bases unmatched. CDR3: CASSDGGASGGPNNRGQYNEQFF. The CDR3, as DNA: TGTGCCAGCAGTGACGGGGGGGCTAGCGGGGGCCCCAACAATAGGGGACAATACAATGAGCAGTTCTTC.

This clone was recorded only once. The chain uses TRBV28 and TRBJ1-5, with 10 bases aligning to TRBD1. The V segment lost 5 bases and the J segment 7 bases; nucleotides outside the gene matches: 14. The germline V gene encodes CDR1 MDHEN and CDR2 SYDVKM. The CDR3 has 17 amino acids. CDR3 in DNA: TGTGCCAGCAGTCCCCCGATGACAGGGGGCAGGGAACAGCCCCAGCATTTT. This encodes CASSPPMTGGREQPQHF.

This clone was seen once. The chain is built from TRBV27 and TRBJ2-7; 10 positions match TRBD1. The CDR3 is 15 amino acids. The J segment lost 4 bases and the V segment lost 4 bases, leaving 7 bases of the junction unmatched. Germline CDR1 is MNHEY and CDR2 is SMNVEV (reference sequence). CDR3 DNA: TGTGCCAGCAGTTCCCGGACAGGGGGTTTTTACGAGCAGTACTTC. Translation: CASSSRTGGFYEQYF.

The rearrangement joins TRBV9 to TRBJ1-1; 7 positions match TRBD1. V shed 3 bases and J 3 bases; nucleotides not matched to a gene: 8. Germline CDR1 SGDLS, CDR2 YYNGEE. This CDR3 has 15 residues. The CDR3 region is CASSGQTGYHTEAFF. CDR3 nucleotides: TGTGCCAGCAGCGGACAGACAGGGTATCACACTGAAGCTTTCTTT.

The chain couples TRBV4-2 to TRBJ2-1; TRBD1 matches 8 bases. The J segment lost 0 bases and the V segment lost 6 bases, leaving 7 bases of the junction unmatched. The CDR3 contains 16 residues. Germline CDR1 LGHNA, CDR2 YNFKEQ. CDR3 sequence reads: CASSRSGTGSYNEQFF. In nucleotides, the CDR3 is TGTGCCAGCAGTCGCTCCGGGACAGGCTCCTACAATGAGCAGTTCTTC.

CDR3 in DNA: TGTGCCAGCAGCCAAGGGGGACAGCGGCTCTTCTCTGGAAACACCATATATTTT. Translation gives CASSQGGQRLFSGNTIYF. J is TRBJ1-3 and V is TRBV3-1 (or the pseudogene TRBV3-2); 7 bases match TRBD1. This CDR3 is built from 18 residues. Germline V gives CDR1 LGHDT, CDR2 YNNKEL (reference sequence). J gave up 0 bases and V 1 base, and 9 bases lay outside the gene matches.

CDR3 sequence (DNA): TGCGCCAGCGGGCTGGCCACTGCCTACGAGCAGTACTTC. This gives the protein CASGLATAYEQYF. This chain connects TRBV5-1 to TRBJ2-7, with D unresolved. The CDR3 length is 13 residues. Trimming stripped 7 bases from V and 2 bases from J, with 13 bases between. Germline V gene sequence: CDR1 SGHRS, CDR2 YFSETQ.

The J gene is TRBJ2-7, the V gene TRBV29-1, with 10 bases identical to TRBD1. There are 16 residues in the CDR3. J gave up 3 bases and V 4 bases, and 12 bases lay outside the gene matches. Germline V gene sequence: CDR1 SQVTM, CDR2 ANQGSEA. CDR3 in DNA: TGCAGCGTTGGGTCGAGTCATGGGACAGGGGTCTACGAGCAGTACTTC. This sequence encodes CSVGSSHGTGVYEQYF.

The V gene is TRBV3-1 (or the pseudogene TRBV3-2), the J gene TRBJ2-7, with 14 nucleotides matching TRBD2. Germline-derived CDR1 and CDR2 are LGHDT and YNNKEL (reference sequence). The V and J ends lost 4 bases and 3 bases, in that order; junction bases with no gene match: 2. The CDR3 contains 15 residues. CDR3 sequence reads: CASSRGTSGSYEQYF. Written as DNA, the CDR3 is TGTGCCAGCAGCCGAGGGACTAGCGGGAGCTACGAGCAGTACTTC.

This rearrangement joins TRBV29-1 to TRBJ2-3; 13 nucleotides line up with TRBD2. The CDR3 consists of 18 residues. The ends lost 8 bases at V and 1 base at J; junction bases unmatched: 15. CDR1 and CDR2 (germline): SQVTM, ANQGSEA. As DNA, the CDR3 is TGCAGCATCGACACGGCCCTACTAGCGGGAGGGGGCACAGATACGCAGTATTTT. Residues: CSIDTALLAGGGTDTQYF.

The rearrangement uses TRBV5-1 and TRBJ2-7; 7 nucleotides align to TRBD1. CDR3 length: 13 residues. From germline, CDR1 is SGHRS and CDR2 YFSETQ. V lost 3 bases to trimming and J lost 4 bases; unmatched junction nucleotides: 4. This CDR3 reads CASSSPQGYEQYF. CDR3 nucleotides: TGCGCCAGCAGCTCACCACAGGGGTACGAGCAGTACTTC.

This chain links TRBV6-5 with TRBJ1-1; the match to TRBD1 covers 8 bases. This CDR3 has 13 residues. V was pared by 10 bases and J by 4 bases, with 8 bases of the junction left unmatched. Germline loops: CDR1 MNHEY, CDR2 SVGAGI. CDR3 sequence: CANRQGSGTEAFF. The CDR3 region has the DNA TGTGCCAACCGACAGGGGTCGGGCACTGAAGCTTTCTTT.

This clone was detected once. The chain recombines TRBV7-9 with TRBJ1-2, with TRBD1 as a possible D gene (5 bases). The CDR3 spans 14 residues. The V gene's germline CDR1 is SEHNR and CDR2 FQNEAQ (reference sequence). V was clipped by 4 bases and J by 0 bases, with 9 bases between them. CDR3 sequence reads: CASSYGGANYGYTF. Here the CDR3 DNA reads TGTGCCAGCAGCTACGGGGGAGCTAACTATGGCTACACCTTC.

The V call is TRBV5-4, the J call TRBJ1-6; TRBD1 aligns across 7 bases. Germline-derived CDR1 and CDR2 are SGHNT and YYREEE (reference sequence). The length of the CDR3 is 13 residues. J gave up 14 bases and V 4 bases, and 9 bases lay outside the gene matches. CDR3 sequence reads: CASSLWTGGALHF. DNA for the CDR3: TGTGCCAGCAGCCTTTGGACAGGTGGGGCCCTCCACTTT.

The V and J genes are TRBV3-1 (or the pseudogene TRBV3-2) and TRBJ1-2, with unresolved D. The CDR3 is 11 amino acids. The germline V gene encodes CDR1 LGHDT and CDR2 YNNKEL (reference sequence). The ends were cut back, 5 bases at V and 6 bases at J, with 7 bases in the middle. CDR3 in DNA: TGTGCCAGCAGCAGGAGTCATGGCTACACCTTC. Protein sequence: CASSRSHGYTF.